The present T cell receptor (beta chain) was sequenced within a study of blood T cell repertoires in COVID-19. This CDR3 is built from 12 residues. Trimming shortened V by 8 bases and J by 6 bases, and 14 bases separated the two germline ends. The germline V gene encodes CDR1 MDHEN and CDR2 SYDVKM. In the original analysis: For nucleated cells, counts were estimated from reference gene primer amplification. Clones were sequenced by immunoSEQ multiplex PCR, and TCRdb holds only the in-frame ones, with some missing. The DNA gave D and trimming, while V, J and clone size come from that table. The sample lists approximately 200,000 clones, 88% occurring once. This clone was recorded once.

The sequenced material came from peripheral blood. The TCR sequence derives from a woman aged 30 to 39 with acute or convalescent COVID-19. The chain links TRBV28 to TRBJ2-7, with D possibly matching TRBD2 (5 bases). CDR3 region: CASLPIASEQYF. Written as DNA, the CDR3 is TGTGCCAGCCTCCCTATAGCGTCCGAGCAGTACTTC.